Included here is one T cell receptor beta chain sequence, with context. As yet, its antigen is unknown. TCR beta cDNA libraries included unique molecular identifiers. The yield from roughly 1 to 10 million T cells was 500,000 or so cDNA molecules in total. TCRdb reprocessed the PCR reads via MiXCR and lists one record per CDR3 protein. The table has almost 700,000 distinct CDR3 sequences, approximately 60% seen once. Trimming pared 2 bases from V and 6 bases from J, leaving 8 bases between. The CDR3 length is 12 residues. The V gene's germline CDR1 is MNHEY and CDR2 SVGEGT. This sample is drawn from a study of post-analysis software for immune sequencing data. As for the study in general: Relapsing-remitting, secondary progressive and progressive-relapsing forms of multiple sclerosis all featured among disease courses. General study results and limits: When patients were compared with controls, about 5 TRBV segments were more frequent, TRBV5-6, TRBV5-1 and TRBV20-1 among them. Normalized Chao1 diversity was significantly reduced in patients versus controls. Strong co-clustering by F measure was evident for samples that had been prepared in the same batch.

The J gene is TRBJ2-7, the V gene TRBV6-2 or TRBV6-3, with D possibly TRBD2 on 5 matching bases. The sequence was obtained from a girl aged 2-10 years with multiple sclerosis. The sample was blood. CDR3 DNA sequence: TGTGCCAGCAGTTACACGGCGGGCGAGCAGTACTTC. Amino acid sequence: CASSYTAGEQYF.